The rows below give T cell receptor beta chains drawn from one sample of a study of blood T cell repertoires in COVID-19. Measured with immunoSEQ multiplex PCR; TCRdb has only the in-frame clones, and not every one. The table lists about 90,000 clones, approximately 77% of them singletons. Sequenced input: peripheral blood. The receptors derive from a woman at least 80 years old with acute or convalescent COVID-19. Both conserved end residues are part of each CDR3. Each record gives: CDR3 DNA, CDR3 protein, D gene, CDR3 length, J gene, V gene, clone size. A D gene is named only where the DNA matches it firmly. For some rows the clone size is stated as once, few or many, or as a class when expanded; others skip it.

TGTGCCAGCAGGGATGCGGGGAACACTGAAGCTTTCTTT | CASRDAGNTEAFF | - | 13 | TRBJ1-1 | TRBV28 | -
TGCAGCGTTCTAGGCGTAGGGGGAGCAGGGAACATTCAGTACTTC | CSVLGVGGAGNIQYF | - | 15 | TRBJ2-4 | TRBV29-1 | -
TGCGCCAGCAGTCAATCTTGGGGGGTCAATCAGCCCCAGCATTTT | CASSQSWGVNQPQHF | - | 15 | TRBJ1-5 | TRBV23-1 | -
TGTGCCTGGAGTGTACAATCTGGCTACACCTTC | CAWSVQSGYTF | - | 11 | TRBJ1-2 | TRBV30 | -
TGTGCCAGCAGCACATCAACCGTGAGCGGGAGGTCCCAGTACAATGAGCAGTTCTTC | CASSTSTVSGRSQYNEQFF | - | 19 | TRBJ2-1 | TRBV21-1 | -
TGTGCCAGCAGCTGGGACAGGGATAGCGGCTACACCTTC | CASSWDRDSGYTF | TRBD1 | 13 | TRBJ1-2 | TRBV7-3 | -
TGTGCCAGCAGTTTCCTAGCGGCAGGGGAGACCCAGTACTTC | CASSFLAAGETQYF | TRBD2 | 14 | TRBJ2-5 | TRBV7-9 | -
TGTGCCAGCTCGACAGCCCTCCCTTATAATTCACCCCTCCACTTT | CASSTALPYNSPLHF | - | 15 | TRBJ1-6 | TRBV6-5 | -
TGTGCCAGTAGTATTCGGGGAGATGCACCCCTCCACTTT | CASSIRGDAPLHF | - | 13 | TRBJ1-6 | TRBV19 | -
TGTGCCACCAGTGATACCTCCTCTAGCGGGAGTAACACCGGGGAGCTGTTTTTT | CATSDTSSSGSNTGELFF | TRBD2 | 18 | TRBJ2-2 | TRBV24-1 | -
TGTGCCAGTAGTATGGGAGCGCTAGAGCAGTACTTC | CASSMGALEQYF | - | 12 | TRBJ2-7 | TRBV19 | -
TGTGCCAGTAGTTCGCGGGCTTTAAACGAGCAGTACTTC | CASSSRALNEQYF | - | 13 | TRBJ2-7 | TRBV19 | -
TGCGCCAGCAGCCAAGCTTACAGGGGTCCCAATAATTCACCCCTCCACTTT | CASSQAYRGPNNSPLHF | TRBD1 | 17 | TRBJ1-6 | TRBV4-3 | few
TGTGCCATCGCGGACCTAGCGGGACTGGTCGAGCAGTACTTC | CAIADLAGLVEQYF | TRBD2 | 14 | TRBJ2-7 | TRBV10-3 | once
TGTGCCATCAGTGGGAGGAGGGAAGAAAACGAGCAGTACTTC | CAISGRREENEQYF | - | 14 | TRBJ2-7 | TRBV10-3 | -
TGTGCCAGCAGTAAGGGGTCTATCGGGCAGCCCCAGCATTTT | CASSKGSIGQPQHF | - | 14 | TRBJ1-5 | TRBV6-2/TRBV6-3 | -
TGCGCCAGCAGCTCGGACAGGGGGCGCGGGGAAGCTTTCTTT | CASSSDRGRGEAFF | TRBD1 | 14 | TRBJ1-1 | TRBV5-1 | once
TGCGCCAGCAGCCAAGACATTCCCACAGCGGGCACTGAAGCTTTCTTT | CASSQDIPTAGTEAFF | - | 16 | TRBJ1-1 | TRBV4-3 | few
TGTGCCAGCAGTGATTTGTCAGGGGCTAGTGAAAAACTGTTTTTT | CASSDLSGASEKLFF | - | 15 | TRBJ1-4 | TRBV25-1 | -
TGTGCCAGCAGCTTCCGGGACAACCCCTACAATGAGCAGTTCTTC | CASSFRDNPYNEQFF | - | 15 | TRBJ2-1 | TRBV7-2 | once
TGTGCCAGCAGCTTGGGACTATATGTGGAGACCCAGTACTTC | CASSLGLYVETQYF | TRBD2 | 14 | TRBJ2-5 | TRBV7-2 | -
TGTGCCAGCAGTAGAGGCGGACAGGGGATGTGGGAGACCCAGTACTTC | CASSRGGQGMWETQYF | TRBD1 | 16 | TRBJ2-5 | TRBV2 | -
TGTGCCAGCATCTTCTATAACAGGGGGAGTTACTATGGCTACACCTTC | CASIFYNRGSYYGYTF | TRBD1 | 16 | TRBJ1-2 | TRBV7-9 | once
TGTGCCAGCAGTCGGACAGGGTACACCGGGGAGCTGTTTTTT | CASSRTGYTGELFF | TRBD1 | 14 | TRBJ2-2 | TRBV27 | few
TGTGCCAGCTTGACAGGGGTCAGAACCACTGAAGCTTTCTTT | CASLTGVRTTEAFF | TRBD1 | 14 | TRBJ1-1 | TRBV28 | few
TGTGCCAGCAGCCATGGGAGGACTAGCGGGGGAGAGGAGACCCAGTACTTC | CASSHGRTSGGEETQYF | TRBD2 | 17 | TRBJ2-5 | TRBV3-1/TRBV3-2 | -
TGTGCCAGTAGTGGATGGGGGGGAGATCGGAGCAATGAGCAGTTCTTC | CASSGWGGDRSNEQFF | TRBD2 | 16 | TRBJ2-1 | TRBV19 | -
TGTGCCAGCAGCCCCGGGACTAGCGGGACCCTCCAAGAGACCCAGTACTTC | CASSPGTSGTLQETQYF | TRBD2 | 17 | TRBJ2-5 | TRBV3-1/TRBV3-2 | few
TGCGCCAGCAGCCCGGGACAGAATAATTCACCCCTCCACTTT | CASSPGQNNSPLHF | TRBD1 | 14 | TRBJ1-6 | TRBV5-1 | -
TGTGCCAGCTCCCTGGACAGGAGCTATAATTCACCCCTCCACTTT | CASSLDRSYNSPLHF | TRBD1 | 15 | TRBJ1-6 | TRBV18 | -
TGTGCCAGCAGCTCACTCCGGGACAGGAACTACGAGCAGTACTTC | CASSSLRDRNYEQYF | TRBD1 | 15 | TRBJ2-7 | TRBV11-2 | once
TGTGCCAGCAGCGTTGACAGGGCCGTTAACACTGAAGCTTTCTTT | CASSVDRAVNTEAFF | TRBD1 | 15 | TRBJ1-1 | TRBV9 | -
TGTGCCAGCAGCGTAGTGGGGACAGGGTTCGGGTATGGCTACACCTTC | CASSVVGTGFGYGYTF | TRBD1 | 16 | TRBJ1-2 | TRBV9 | -
TGTGCCAGCAGGCGACAGGGGACGGCGAGCGAGCAGTACTTC | CASRRQGTASEQYF | TRBD1 | 14 | TRBJ2-7 | TRBV6-5 | -
TGTGCCAGCAGCTTGGCTAGCGGGAACCAAGAGACCCAGTACTTC | CASSLASGNQETQYF | TRBD2 | 15 | TRBJ2-5 | TRBV5-4 | once
TGTGCCAGCAGCAAGACAGGGAGTGGCACAGATACGCAGTATTTT | CASSKTGSGTDTQYF | TRBD1 | 15 | TRBJ2-3 | TRBV9 | -
TGTGCCAGCAGCTCAGGGGGCTATGGCTACACCTTC | CASSSGGYGYTF | TRBD1 | 12 | TRBJ1-2 | TRBV12-3/TRBV12-4 | -
TGCGCCAGCAGCCAGTGGGACATGAGCGGCTACACCTTC | CASSQWDMSGYTF | - | 13 | TRBJ1-2 | TRBV4-3 | -
TGCGCCAGCAGCCCTGGGGGGGGGAATCAGCCCCAGCATTTT | CASSPGGGNQPQHF | - | 14 | TRBJ1-5 | TRBV4-1 | -
TGTGCCAGCAGTGGGCTGATTTCGGGACTAAACACAGATACGCAGTATTTT | CASSGLISGLNTDTQYF | TRBD2 | 17 | TRBJ2-3 | TRBV6-2/TRBV6-3 | -